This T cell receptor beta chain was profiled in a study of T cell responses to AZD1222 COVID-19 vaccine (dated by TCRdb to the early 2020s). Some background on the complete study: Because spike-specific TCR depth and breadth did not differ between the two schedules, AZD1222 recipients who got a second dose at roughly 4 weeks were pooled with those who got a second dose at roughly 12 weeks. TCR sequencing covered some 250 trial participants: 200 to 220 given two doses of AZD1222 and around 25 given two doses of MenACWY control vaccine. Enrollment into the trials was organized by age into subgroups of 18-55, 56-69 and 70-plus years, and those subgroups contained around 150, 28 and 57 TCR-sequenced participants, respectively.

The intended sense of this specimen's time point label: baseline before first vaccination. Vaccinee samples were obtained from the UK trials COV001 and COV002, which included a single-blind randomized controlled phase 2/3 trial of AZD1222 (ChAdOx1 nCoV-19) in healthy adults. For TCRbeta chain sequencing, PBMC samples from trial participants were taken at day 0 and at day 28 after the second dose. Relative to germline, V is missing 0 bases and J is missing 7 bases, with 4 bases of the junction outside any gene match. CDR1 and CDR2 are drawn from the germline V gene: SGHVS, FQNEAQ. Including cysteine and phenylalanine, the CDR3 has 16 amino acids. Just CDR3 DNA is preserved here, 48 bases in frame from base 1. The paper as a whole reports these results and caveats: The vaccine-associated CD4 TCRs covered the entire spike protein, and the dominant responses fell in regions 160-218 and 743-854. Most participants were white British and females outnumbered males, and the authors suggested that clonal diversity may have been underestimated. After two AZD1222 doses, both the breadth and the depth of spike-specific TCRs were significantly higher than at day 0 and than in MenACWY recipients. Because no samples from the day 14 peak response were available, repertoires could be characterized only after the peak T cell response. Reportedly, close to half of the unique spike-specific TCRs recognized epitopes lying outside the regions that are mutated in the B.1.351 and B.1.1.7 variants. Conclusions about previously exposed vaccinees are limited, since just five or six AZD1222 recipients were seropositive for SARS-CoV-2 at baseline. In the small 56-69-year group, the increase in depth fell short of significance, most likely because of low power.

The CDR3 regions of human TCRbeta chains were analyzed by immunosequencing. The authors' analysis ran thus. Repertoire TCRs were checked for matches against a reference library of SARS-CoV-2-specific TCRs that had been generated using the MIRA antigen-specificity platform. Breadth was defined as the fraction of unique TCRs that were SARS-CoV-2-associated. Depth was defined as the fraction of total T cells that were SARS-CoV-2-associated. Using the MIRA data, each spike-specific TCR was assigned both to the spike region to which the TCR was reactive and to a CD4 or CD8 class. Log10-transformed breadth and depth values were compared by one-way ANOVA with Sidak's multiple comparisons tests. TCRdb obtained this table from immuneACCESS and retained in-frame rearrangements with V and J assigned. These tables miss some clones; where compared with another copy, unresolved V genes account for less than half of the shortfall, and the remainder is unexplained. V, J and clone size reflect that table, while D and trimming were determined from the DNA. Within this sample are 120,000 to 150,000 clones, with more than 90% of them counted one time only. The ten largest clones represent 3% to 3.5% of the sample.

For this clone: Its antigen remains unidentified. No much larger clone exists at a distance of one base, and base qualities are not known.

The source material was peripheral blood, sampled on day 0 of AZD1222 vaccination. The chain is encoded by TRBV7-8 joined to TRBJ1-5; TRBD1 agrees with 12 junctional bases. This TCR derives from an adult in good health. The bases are TGTGCCAGCAGCTTAGCCGGGACAGGGGGCACACAGCCCCAGCATTTT. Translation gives CASSLAGTGGTQPQHF.